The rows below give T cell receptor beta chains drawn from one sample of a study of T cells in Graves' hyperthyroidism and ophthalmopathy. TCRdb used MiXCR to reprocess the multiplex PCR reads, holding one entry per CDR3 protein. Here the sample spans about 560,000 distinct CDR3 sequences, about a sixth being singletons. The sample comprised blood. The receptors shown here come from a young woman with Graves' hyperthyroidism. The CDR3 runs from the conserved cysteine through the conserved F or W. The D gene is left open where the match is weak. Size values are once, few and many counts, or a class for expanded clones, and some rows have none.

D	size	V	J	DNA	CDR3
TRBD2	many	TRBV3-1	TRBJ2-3	TGTGCCAGCAGCCAAGATATACGGGAGGTAGATACGCAGTATTTT	CASSQDIREVDTQYF
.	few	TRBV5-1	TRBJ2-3	TGCGCCAGCAGATATCGACAAGGGGGTTCTCAAGGCGCAGATACGCAGTATTTT	CASRYRQGGSQGADTQYF
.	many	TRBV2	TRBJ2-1	TGTGCCAGCAGTAGCAATGAGCAGTTCTTC	CASSSNEQFF
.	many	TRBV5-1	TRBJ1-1	TGCGCCAGCAGCTTGGCCGCAGGGGAGTACACTGAAGCTTTCTTT	CASSLAAGEYTEAFF
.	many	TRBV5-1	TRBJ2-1	TGCGCCAGCAGCTTGGAGCCTGACCTCTACGCTGAGCAGTTCTTC	CASSLEPDLYAEQFF
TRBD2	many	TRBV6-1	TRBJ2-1	TGTGCCAGCAGCCGCGGACTAGCGGGGGGGACGACTCATTACAATGAGCAGTTCTTC	CASSRGLAGGTTHYNEQFF
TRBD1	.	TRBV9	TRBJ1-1	TGTGCCAGCAGCTCTTCCGCGACAGGGACGGACACTGAAGCTTTCTTT	CASSSSATGTDTEAFF
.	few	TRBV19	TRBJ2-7	TGTGCCAGTAGTATACGTCTCGGCGAGCAGTACTTC	CASSIRLGEQYF
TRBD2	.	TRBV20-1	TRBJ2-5	TGCAGTGCTGGACCTAGCGGGGGGCAAGAGACCCAGTACTTC	CSAGPSGGQETQYF
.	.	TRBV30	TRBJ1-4	TGTGCCTGGAGTCGTGCCGGGGGGGCGGTTAATGAAAAACTGTTTTTT	CAWSRAGGAVNEKLFF
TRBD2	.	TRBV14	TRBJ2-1	TGTGCCAGCAGCCAAGAAGTAGCGGGGGGGCAGCAGTTCTTC	CASSQEVAGGQQFF
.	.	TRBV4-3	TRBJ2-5	TGCGCCAGCAGCCAAGATTTCGGACAAGGAGAGACCCAGTACTTC	CASSQDFGQGETQYF
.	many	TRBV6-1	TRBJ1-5	TGTGCCAGCAGGCCGACGGATTATAGCAATCAGCCCCAGCATTTT	CASRPTDYSNQPQHF
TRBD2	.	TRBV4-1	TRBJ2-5	TGCGCCAGCAGCCAAGCGGGGGCTAGCGGGACGGAGACCCAGTACTTC	CASSQAGASGTETQYF
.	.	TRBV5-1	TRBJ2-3	TGCGCCAGCAGCTTGGTTATTCTGCAGGGCCCAGATACGCAGTATTTT	CASSLVILQGPDTQYF
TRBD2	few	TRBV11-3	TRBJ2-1	TGTGCCAGCAGCCTCGGGGGGAGCGGGAGTTACAATGAGCAGTTCTTC	CASSLGGSGSYNEQFF